These 3 T cell receptor beta chains were all obtained from the same sample, sequenced in a study of human T cells and chemical hapten exposure. Time point of the sample: pre-sensitization, week 0. Treatment of the sample: therapeutic diphenylcyclopropenone sensitization with weekly scalp DPC. TCRdb itself ran the RACE reads through MiXCR, one entry per CDR3 protein. The sample comprises fewer than 300,000 distinct CDR3 sequences, approximately 8.4% of which are singletons, and 2.3% rests with the top ten. Sequencing was performed on whole blood, taken in connection with sensitization to the hapten diphenylcyclopropenone (DPC). These TCRs come from a woman between 35 and 50 years old with alopecia areata. Some clones in this sample may be carry-over from other donors' samples.

The rearrangement uses TRBV6-5 and TRBJ2-1; 11 bases map to TRBD2. Germline trimming cut 0 bases from V and 4 bases from J; bases unmatched to any gene: 17. Germline V gene sequence: CDR1 MNHEY, CDR2 SVGAGI. The CDR3 is made up of 21 amino acids. The CDR3 coding sequence is TGTGCCAGCAGTTACTCCACACCCGGGACTAGCGGAGAATTCAAATACAATGAGCAGTTCTTC. Protein product: CASSYSTPGTSGEFKYNEQFF.

CDR3 in DNA: TGCAGCGTCGTGTGGGCGGGGGAGCCCAACTACAATGAGCAGTTCTTC. It encodes CSVVWAGEPNYNEQFF. V usage is TRBV29-1 and J usage is TRBJ2-1, with 7 bases aligning to TRBD2. V lost 6 bases, J lost 3 bases, and 14 bases stayed unmatched. The CDR3 is 16 amino acids. Germline-derived CDR1 and CDR2 are SQVTM and ANQGSEA.

This clonotype was detected only a few times. The J gene is TRBJ1-5, the V gene TRBV9; tentative D call: TRBD1 (6 bases). CDR3 size: 14 residues. Germline lookup yields CDR1 SGDLS and CDR2 YYNGEE. V was shortened by 4 bases and J by 2 bases, with 10 bases between the two germline ends. CDR3 in amino acids: CASSTGAGNQPQHF. DNA for the CDR3: TGTGCCAGCAGCACGGGGGCGGGCAATCAGCCCCAGCATTTT.